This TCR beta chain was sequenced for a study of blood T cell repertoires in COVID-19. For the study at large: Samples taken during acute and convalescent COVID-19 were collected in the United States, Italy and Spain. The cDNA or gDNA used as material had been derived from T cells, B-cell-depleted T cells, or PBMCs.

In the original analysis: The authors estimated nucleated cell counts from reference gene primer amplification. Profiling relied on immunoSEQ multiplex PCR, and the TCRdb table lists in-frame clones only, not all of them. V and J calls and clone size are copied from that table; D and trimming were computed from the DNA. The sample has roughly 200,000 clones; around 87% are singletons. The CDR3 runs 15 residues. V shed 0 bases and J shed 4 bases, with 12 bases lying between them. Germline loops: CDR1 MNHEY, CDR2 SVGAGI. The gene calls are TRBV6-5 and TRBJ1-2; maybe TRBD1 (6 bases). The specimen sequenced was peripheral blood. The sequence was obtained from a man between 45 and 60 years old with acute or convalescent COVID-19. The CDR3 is CASSYSYGGGYGYTF. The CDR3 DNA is TGTGCCAGCAGTTACTCCTATGGGGGCGGCTATGGCTACACCTTC.